The sample holds a few counts of the clone carrying this T cell receptor beta chain. The antigen is not known. Three nested ARM-PCR rounds with V-beta and C-beta primers built TCRB libraries. TCRB cDNA was made from around 0.46 ug total RNA. No unique molecular identifiers were described for these TCRB libraries. MiXCR was run by TCRdb on the multiplex PCR reads, yielding one entry per CDR3 protein. The table has some 32,000 distinct CDR3 sequences, roughly 64% seen once. The data were taken from a study of tumor-infiltrating lymphocytes in glioblastoma multiforme. General study results and limits: T cells were not sorted into functional subsets.

The source material was brain tumor tissue. The TCR comes from a male donor with glioblastoma.

The CDR3 region has the DNA TGCGCCAGCAGCTTGACTGGTGGCAGGGAAGAGACCCAGTACTTC. Translating it yields CASSLTGGREETQYF. J is TRBJ2-5 and V is TRBV5-1, with a weak D call TRBD1 (5 bases). Germline V gives CDR1 SGHRS, CDR2 YFSETQ. CDR3 length equals 15 residues. V was shortened by 1 base and J by 3 bases, with 13 bases between the two germline ends.